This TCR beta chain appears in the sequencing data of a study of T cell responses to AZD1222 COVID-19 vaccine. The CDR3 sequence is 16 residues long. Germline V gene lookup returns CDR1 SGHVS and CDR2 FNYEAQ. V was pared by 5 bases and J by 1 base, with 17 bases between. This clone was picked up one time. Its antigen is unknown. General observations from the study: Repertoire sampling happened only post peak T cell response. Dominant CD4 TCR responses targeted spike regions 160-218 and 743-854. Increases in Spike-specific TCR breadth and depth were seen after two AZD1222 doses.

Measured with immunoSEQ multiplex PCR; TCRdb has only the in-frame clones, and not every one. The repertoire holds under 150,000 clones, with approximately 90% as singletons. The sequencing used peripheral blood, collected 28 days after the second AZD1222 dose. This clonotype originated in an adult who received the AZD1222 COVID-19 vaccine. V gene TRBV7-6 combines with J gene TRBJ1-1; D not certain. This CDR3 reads CASSLEISGANTEAFF. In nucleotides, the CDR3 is TGTGCCAGCAGCCTAGAGATATCGGGTGCGAACACTGAAGCTTTCTTT.